This record looks at one T cell receptor (beta chain) sequence and its context. Its target is not known. The source of the sample is a study of beta chain features in type 1 diabetes. Since all of the isolated RNA was reverse transcribed, expressed TCRB transcripts were what got sequenced. Sequencing used immunoSEQ multiplex PCR; TCRdb keeps in-frame clones, though not all of them. Of 250,000 to 300,000 clones in the sample, approximately 25% were seen once. Each of the CD4+ naive, central memory, regulatory and stem cell-like memory populations was sorted via CD45RO/CCR7/CD25/CD127/CD95/CD27. General study findings and limits: In comparison with healthy donors, patients had naive, central memory and Treg TCRB repertoires that appeared more similar. Moderate but significant shortening of TCRB CDR3s was recorded in all four CD4+ subsets from Type 1 diabetes patients.

What was sequenced was naive CD4+ T cells from blood. This receptor was identified in a woman younger than 45 with type 1 diabetes.

The DNA for the CDR3 is TGTGCCAGCAGCCAAGGATTAGGGACTAGCGGGATGGTTACAGATACGCAGTATTTT. It is translated as CASSQGLGTSGMVTDTQYF. The gene calls are TRBV4-2 and TRBJ2-3; the match to TRBD2 covers 13 bases. The CDR3 totals 19 residues. The germline V gene has CDR1 LGHNA and CDR2 YNFKEQ. V trimming: 1 base; J trimming: 3 bases; junction bases outside the gene matches: 10.